This T cell receptor (beta chain) was observed in a study of blood T cell repertoires in COVID-19. Assay used: immunoSEQ multiplex PCR; TCRdb lists only in-frame clones, some missing. The sample has fewer than 200,000 clones, around 79% seen once. Seattle researchers signed up patients amid active infection and tracked them longitudinally. The receptor was derived from a woman aged 55-70 years with COVID-19, enrolled during active disease. The sample was peripheral blood.

The CDR3 sequence: CASSYSDRGFEKLFF. CDR3 coding DNA: TGTGCCAGCAGTTACTCGGACAGGGGGTTTGAAAAACTGTTTTTT. This chain links TRBV6-5 with TRBJ1-4; TRBD1 agrees at 10 bases. V lost 0 bases and J lost 7; bases outside the gene matches: 2. The germline gives CDR1 MNHEY, CDR2 SVGAGI. CDR3 size: 15 residues.